These T cell receptor beta chains were read from a single sample in a study of beta chain features in type 1 diabetes. Measured with immunoSEQ multiplex PCR; TCRdb has only the in-frame clones, and not every one. In the table there are more than 150,000 clones, 10% to 15% of which are singletons. Material: central memory CD4+ T cells from blood. The receptors come from a woman younger than 30 in good health. Both conserved end residues are part of each CDR3. D genes are given only for firm matches. Size tells how often a clone was seen (once, few, many) or the class of an expanded clone, and some rows leave it out.

>few|TRBV28|TRBD1|TRBJ2-1
CAIRQGAHNEQFF
TGTGCCATCAGACAGGGGGCCCACAATGAGCAGTTCTTC
>many|TRBV5-1|TRBD1|TRBJ2-5
CASSLRDRIQETQYF
TGCGCCAGCAGCTTACGGGACAGAATACAAGAGACCCAGTACTTC
>many|TRBV4-2|.|TRBJ2-7
CASSHTIEGWNEQYF
TGTGCCAGCAGCCACACCATTGAGGGCTGGAACGAGCAGTACTTC
>few|TRBV7-9|.|TRBJ2-5
CASRSRQETQYF
TGTGCCAGCAGGAGCAGGCAAGAGACCCAGTACTTC
>.|TRBV6-6|.|TRBJ2-2
CASKTLQSGELFF
TGTGCCAGCAAAACATTACAGTCCGGGGAGCTGTTTTTT
>few|TRBV5-4|.|TRBJ1-1
CASSLRGQGPALNTEAFF
TGTGCCAGCAGCTTAAGAGGACAAGGTCCCGCCTTGAACACTGAAGCTTTCTTT
>.|TRBV11-2|.|TRBJ2-1
CASSNWAGYNEQFF
TGTGCCAGCAGCAACTGGGCGGGTTACAATGAGCAGTTCTTC
>.|TRBV6-5|TRBD2|TRBJ2-1
CASFEREGYEQFF
TGTGCCAGCTTTGAACGGGAGGGCTATGAGCAGTTCTTC
>few|TRBV5-1|TRBD1|TRBJ1-3
CASSLGTGGSGNTIYF
TGCGCCAGCAGCTTGGGAACAGGGGGCTCTGGAAACACCATATATTTT
>.|TRBV10-1|.|TRBJ2-5
CASSESQKGENQETQYF
TGCGCCAGCAGTGAGTCTCAGAAGGGGGAGAACCAAGAGACCCAGTACTTC
>few|TRBV14|TRBD2|TRBJ2-1
CASSYVASGKREQFF
TGTGCCAGCAGCTACGTGGCTAGCGGGAAGCGGGAGCAGTTCTTC
>few|TRBV28|.|TRBJ2-7
CASSLQVTYEQYF
TGTGCCAGCAGTTTGCAGGTTACCTACGAGCAGTACTTC
>few|TRBV28|.|TRBJ2-3
CASSPNHFPTQYF
TGTGCCAGCAGTCCTAACCACTTTCCGACGCAGTATTTT
>many|TRBV25-1|.|TRBJ1-1
CASSEIRGLQGGAFF
TGTGCCAGCAGTGAAATTAGAGGCCTACAAGGAGGAGCTTTCTTT
>.|TRBV30|TRBD1|TRBJ1-5
CAWGQGLGNQPQHF
TGTGCCTGGGGACAGGGTTTAGGCAATCAGCCCCAGCATTTT
>few|TRBV6-4|TRBD1|TRBJ1-2
CASSDETYGTGDGYTF
TGTGCCAGCAGTGACGAGACATACGGGACAGGGGACGGCTACACCTTC
>.|TRBV28|TRBD1|TRBJ2-3
CASSSPGQATDTQYF
TGTGCCAGCAGTTCCCCGGGACAGGCAACAGATACGCAGTATTTT
>few|TRBV28|.|TRBJ1-5
CASSEPGGNQPQHF
TGTGCCAGCAGTGAGCCAGGGGGCAATCAGCCCCAGCATTTT
>few|TRBV5-1|TRBD1|TRBJ2-2
CASSLDRGVNTGELFF
TGCGCCAGCAGCCTGGACAGGGGAGTGAACACCGGGGAGCTGTTTTTT
>few|TRBV5-4|.|TRBJ1-2
CASSLQGRRGYGYTF
TGTGCCAGCAGCTTGCAAGGACGCCGGGGCTATGGCTACACCTTC
>.|TRBV11-3|TRBD1|TRBJ2-1
CASSSGDRGSNEQFF
TGTGCCAGCAGCTCCGGGGACAGGGGATCTAATGAGCAGTTCTTC
>few|TRBV7-9|TRBD2|TRBJ2-1
CASSLQLAGSVDEQFF
TGTGCCAGCAGCTTGCAACTAGCGGGATCAGTCGATGAGCAGTTCTTC
>.|TRBV9|TRBD2|TRBJ2-2
CASSLGLAGGPGTGELFF
TGTGCCAGCAGCCTCGGACTAGCGGGAGGGCCGGGCACCGGGGAGCTGTTTTTT
>.|TRBV2|.|TRBJ2-3
CASSEGQVADTQYF
TGTGCCAGCAGTGAGGGGCAGGTGGCAGATACGCAGTATTTT